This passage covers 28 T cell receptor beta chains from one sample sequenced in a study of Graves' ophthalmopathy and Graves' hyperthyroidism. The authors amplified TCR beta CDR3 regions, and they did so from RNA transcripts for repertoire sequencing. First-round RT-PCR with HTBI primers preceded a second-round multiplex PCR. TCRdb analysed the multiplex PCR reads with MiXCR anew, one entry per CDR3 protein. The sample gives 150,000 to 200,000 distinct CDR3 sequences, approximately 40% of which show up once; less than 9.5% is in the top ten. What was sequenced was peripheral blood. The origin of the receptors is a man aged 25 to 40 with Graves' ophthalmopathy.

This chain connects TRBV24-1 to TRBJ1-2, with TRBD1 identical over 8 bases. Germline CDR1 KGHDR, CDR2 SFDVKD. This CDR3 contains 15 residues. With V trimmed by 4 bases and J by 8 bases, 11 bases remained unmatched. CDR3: CATSDGTGAAGGYTF. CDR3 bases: TGTGCCACCAGTGACGGGACAGGAGCCGCAGGGGGCTACACCTTC.

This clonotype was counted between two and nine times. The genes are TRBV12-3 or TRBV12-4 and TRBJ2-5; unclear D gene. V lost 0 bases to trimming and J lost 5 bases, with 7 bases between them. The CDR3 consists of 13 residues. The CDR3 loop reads CASSLALQETQYF. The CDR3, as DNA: TGTGCCAGCAGTTTAGCCCTCCAGGAGACCCAGTACTTC.

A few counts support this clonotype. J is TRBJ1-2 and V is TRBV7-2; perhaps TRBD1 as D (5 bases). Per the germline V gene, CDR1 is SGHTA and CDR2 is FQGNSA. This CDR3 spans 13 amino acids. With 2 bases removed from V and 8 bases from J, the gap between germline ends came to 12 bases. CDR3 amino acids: CASSLWQGRGYTF. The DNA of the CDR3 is TGTGCCAGCAGCTTATGGCAGGGACGCGGCTACACCTTC. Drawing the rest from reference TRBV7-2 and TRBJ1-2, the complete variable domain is GAGVSQSPSNKVTEKGKDVELRCDPISGHTALYWYRQSLGQGLEFLIYFQGNSAPDKSGLPSDRFSAERTGGSVSTLTIQRTQQEDSAVYLCASSLWQGRGYTFGSGTRLTVV.

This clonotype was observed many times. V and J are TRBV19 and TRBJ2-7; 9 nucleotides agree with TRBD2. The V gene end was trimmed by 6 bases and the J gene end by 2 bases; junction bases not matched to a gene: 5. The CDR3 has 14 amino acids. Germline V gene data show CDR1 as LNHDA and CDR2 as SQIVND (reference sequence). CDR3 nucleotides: TGTGCCAGTAGAGGGACTAGCCATCCCTACGAGCAGTACTTC. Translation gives CASRGTSHPYEQYF.

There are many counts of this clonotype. CDR3 DNA: TGTGCCACCAGCAGAGATGGAGCAGGGATAAACGCTTTCTTT. The encoded protein is CATSRDGAGINAFF. The rearrangement joins TRBV15 to TRBJ1-1; possibly TRBD1 for D (5 bases). Trimming took off 0 bases at V and 11 bases at J, with 16 bases between the two ends. The V gene's germline CDR1 is LNHNV and CDR2 YYDKDF (reference sequence). The CDR3 covers 14 residues.

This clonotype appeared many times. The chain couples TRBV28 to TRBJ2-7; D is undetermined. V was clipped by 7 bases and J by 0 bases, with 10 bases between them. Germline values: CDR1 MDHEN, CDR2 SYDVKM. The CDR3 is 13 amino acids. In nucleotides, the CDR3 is TGTGCCAGCAATTCCTGGCTCTCCTACGAGCAGTACTTC. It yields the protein CASNSWLSYEQYF. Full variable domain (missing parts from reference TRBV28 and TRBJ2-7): DVKVTQSSRYLVKRTGEKVFLECVQDMDHENMFWYRQDPGLGLRLIYFSYDVKMKEKGDIPEGYSVSREKKERFSLILESASTNQTSMYLCASNSWLSYEQYFGPGTRLTVT.

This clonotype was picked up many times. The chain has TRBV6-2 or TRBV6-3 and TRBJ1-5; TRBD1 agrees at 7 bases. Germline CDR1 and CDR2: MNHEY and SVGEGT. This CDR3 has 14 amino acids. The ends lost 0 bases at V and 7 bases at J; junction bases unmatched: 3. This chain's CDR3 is CASSYSGGGQPQHF. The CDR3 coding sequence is TGTGCCAGCAGTTACTCAGGGGGCGGGCAGCCCCAGCATTTT.

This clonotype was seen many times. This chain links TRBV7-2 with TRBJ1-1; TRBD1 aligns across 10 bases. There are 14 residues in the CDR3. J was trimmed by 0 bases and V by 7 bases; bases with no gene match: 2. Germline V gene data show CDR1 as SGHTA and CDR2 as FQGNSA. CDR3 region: CASTGTGVNTEAFF. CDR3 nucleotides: TGTGCCAGCACGGGGACAGGGGTGAACACTGAAGCTTTCTTT.

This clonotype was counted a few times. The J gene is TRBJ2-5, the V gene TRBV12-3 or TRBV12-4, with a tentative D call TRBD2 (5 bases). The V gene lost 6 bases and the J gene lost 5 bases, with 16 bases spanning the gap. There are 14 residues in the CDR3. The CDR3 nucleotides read TGTGCCAGCAGGTCGGGATCTGTATTGGAGACCCAGTACTTC. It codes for CASRSGSVLETQYF.

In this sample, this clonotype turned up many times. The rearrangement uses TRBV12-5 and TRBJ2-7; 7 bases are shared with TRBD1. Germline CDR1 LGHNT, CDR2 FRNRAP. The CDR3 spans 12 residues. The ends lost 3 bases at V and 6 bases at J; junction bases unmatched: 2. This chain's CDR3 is CASGFEGAEQYF. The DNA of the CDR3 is TGTGCTAGTGGTTTCGAGGGGGCCGAGCAGTACTTC.

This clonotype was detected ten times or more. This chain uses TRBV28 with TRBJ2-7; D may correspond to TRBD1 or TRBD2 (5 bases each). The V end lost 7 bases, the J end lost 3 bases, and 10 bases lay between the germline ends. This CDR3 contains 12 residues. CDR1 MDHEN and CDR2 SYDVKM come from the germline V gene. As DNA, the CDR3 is TGTGCCAGCACCAGGGACCACTACGAGCAGTACTTC. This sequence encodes CASTRDHYEQYF.

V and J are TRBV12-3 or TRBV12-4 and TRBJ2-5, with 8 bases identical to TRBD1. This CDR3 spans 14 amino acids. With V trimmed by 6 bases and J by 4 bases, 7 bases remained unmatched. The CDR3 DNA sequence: TGTGCCAGCAGGAGGACAGGGTTAGGAGAGACCCAGTACTTC. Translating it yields CASRRTGLGETQYF.

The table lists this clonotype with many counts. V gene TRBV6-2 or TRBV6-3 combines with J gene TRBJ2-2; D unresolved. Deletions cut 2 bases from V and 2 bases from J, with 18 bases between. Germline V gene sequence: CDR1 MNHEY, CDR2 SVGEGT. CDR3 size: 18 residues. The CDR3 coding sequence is TGTGCCAGCAGTTACCGGAGTACCCCCCACCCTAACACCGGGGAGCTGTTTTTT. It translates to CASSYRSTPHPNTGELFF.

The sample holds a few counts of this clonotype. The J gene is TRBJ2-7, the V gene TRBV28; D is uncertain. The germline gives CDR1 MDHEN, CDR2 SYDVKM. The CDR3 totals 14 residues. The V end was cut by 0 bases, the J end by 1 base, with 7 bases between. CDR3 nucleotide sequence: TGTGCCAGCAGTTTATGGGCCGAATCCTACGAGCAGTACTTC. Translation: CASSLWAESYEQYF.

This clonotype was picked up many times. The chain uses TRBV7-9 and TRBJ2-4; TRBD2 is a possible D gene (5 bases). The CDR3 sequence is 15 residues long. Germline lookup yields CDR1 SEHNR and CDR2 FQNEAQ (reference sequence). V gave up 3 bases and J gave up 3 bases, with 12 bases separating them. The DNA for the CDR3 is TGTGCCAGCAGCTTCCAGGTCGCGGGCAAAAACATTCAGTACTTC. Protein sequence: CASSFQVAGKNIQYF.

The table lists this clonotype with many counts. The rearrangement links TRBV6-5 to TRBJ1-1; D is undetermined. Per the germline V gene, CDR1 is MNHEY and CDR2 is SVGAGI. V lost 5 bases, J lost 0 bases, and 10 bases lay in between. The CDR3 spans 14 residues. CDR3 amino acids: CASSRGRMNTEAFF. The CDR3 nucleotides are TGTGCCAGCAGTCGAGGGAGAATGAACACTGAAGCTTTCTTT.

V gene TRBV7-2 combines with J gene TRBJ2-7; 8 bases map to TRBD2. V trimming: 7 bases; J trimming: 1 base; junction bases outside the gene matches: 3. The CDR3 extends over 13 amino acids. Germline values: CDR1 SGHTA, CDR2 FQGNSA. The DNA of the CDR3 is TGTGCCAGCACCGGGACTAGTTCCTACGAGCAGTACTTC. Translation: CASTGTSSYEQYF.

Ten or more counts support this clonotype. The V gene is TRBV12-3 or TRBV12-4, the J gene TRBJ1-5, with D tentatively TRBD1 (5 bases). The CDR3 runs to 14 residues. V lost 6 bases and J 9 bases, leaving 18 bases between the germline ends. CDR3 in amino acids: CASSKGTGEWPQHF. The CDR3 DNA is TGTGCCAGCAGCAAGGGGACTGGAGAGTGGCCCCAGCATTTT.

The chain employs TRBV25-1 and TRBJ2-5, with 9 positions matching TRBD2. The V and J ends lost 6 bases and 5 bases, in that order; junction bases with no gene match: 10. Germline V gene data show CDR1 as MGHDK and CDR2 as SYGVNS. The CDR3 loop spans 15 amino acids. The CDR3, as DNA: TGTGCCAGCAGCCCCCGGGCTAGCGGGACGGAGACCCAGTACTTC. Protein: CASSPRASGTETQYF. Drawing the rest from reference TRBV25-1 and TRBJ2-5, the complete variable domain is EADIYQTPRYLVIGTGKKITLECSQTMGHDKMYWYQQDPGMELHLIHYSYGVNSTEKGDLSSESTVSRIRTEHFPLTLESARPSHTSQYLCASSPRASGTETQYFGPGTRLLVL.

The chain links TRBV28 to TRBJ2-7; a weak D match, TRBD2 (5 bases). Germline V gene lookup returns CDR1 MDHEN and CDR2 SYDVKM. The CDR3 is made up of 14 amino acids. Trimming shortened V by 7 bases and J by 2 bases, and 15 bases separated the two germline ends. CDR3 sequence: CASTIKTGTYEQYF. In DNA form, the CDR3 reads TGTGCCAGCACTATAAAGACGGGAACCTACGAGCAGTACTTC.

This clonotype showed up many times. CDR3 in amino acids: CATDGRQVNTGELFF. CDR3 sequence (DNA): TGTGCCACCGATGGGAGACAGGTCAACACCGGGGAGCTGTTTTTT. The rearrangement uses TRBV28 and TRBJ2-2; possibly TRBD1 for D (6 bases). The V and J ends lost 10 bases and 2 bases respectively, with 17 bases between them. Germline values: CDR1 MDHEN, CDR2 SYDVKM. CDR3 length equals 15 residues.

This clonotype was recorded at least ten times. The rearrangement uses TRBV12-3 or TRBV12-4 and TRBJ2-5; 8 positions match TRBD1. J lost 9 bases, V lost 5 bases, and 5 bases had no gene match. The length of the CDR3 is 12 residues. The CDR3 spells CASSQDRVAQYF. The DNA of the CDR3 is TGTGCCAGCAGTCAGGACAGGGTGGCCCAGTACTTC.

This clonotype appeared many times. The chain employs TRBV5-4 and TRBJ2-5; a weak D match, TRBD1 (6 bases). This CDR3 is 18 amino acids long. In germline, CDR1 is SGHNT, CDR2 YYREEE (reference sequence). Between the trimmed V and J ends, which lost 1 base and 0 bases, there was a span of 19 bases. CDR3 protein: CASSLRVRQELNQETQYF. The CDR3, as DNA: TGTGCCAGCAGCTTGAGGGTCCGACAGGAGTTAAACCAAGAGACCCAGTACTTC.

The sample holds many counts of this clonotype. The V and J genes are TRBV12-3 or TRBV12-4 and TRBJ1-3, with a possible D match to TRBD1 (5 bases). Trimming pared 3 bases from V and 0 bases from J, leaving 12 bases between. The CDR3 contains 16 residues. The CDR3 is CASSFGDARSGNTIYF. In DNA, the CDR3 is TGTGCCAGCAGTTTCGGGGACGCCCGCTCTGGAAACACCATATATTTT.

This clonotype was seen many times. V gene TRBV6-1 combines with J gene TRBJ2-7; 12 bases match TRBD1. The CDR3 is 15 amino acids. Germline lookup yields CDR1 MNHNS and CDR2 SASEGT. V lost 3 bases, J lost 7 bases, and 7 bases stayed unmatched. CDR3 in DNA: TGTGCCAGCAGTGATCCGGGACAGGGGGCGCGGGAGCAGTACTTC. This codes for CASSDPGQGAREQYF.

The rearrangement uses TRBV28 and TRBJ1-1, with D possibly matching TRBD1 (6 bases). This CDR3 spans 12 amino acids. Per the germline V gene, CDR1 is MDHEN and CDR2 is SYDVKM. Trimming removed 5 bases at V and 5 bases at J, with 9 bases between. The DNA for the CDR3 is TGTGCCAGCAGTATCAGGGGTACTGAAGCTTTCTTT. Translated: CASSIRGTEAFF.

CDR3 sequence (DNA): TGTGCCAGCAGACCGGGACAGGGCCTTATGTCCCAGCATTTT. Amino acids: CASRPGQGLMSQHF. V usage is TRBV6-1 and J usage is TRBJ1-5; 9 bases map to TRBD1. The V gene end was trimmed by 6 bases and the J gene end by 11 bases; junction bases not matched to a gene: 11. The CDR3 runs 14 residues. The germline V gene has CDR1 MNHNS and CDR2 SASEGT.

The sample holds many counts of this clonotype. This CDR3 is CASGPGHNTGELFF. DNA for the CDR3: TGTGCCAGCGGCCCGGGACACAACACCGGGGAGCTGTTTTTT. This rearrangement joins TRBV2 to TRBJ2-2, with D possibly matching TRBD1 (6 bases). CDR1 and CDR2 from the germline V gene are SNHLY and FYNNEI. There are 14 residues in the CDR3. Trimming took 8 bases from V and 2 from J, leaving 12 bases between them.